This T cell receptor (beta chain) derives from a study of high-grade serous ovarian cancer treatment subgroups. From germline, CDR1 is SGHRS and CDR2 YFSETQ. The length of the CDR3 is 14 residues. V was pared by 0 bases and J by 6 bases, with 10 bases between. The method was immunoSEQ multiplex PCR; TCRdb's version includes in-frame clones alone and lacks a portion of them. This sample has over 2,000 clones, with about 80% found just once. This clone was counted a few times. Tumor samples were taken before definitive surgery or chemotherapy. Sample: tumor tissue. The V and J genes are TRBV5-1 and TRBJ1-5; TRBD1 is a possible D gene (5 bases). This TCR was sampled from a human donor with high-grade serous ovarian cancer. The CDR3 spells CASSLGEGSQPQHF. The CDR3 DNA reads TGCGCCAGCAGCTTGGGGGAGGGGAGTCAGCCCCAGCATTTT.